Included here is one T cell receptor (beta chain) sequence, with context. This sample is part of a study of OX40 agonist ivuxolimab in advanced cancers. The CDR3 runs to 15 residues. CDR1 is MDHEN, CDR2 SYDVKM, per germline. J gave up 4 bases and V 4 bases, and 7 bases lay outside the gene matches. Data came from immunoSEQ multiplex PCR; TCRdb stores just in-frame clones and leaves some out. There are fewer than 85,000 clones in the sample; approximately 80% occur only once, and around 8.2% lies in the top ten. Here the sequenced sample was CD4+ or CD8+ T cells sorted from blood, taken in a trial of the OX40 agonist ivuxolimab. The sequence was obtained from an adult with an advanced solid tumor such as melanoma, head and neck, liver or kidney cancer. The V and J genes are TRBV28 and TRBJ2-7, with TRBD1 matching over 10 bases. CDR3 sequence: CASSWAGQGGYEQYF. CDR3 DNA: TGTGCCAGCAGTTGGGCCGGACAGGGGGGATACGAGCAGTACTTC.